These T cell receptor beta chains were read from a single sample in a study of blood T cell repertoires in COVID-19. Assay: immunoSEQ multiplex PCR; the TCRdb copy retains only in-frame clones and omits some. Among some 190,000 clones, roughly 80% were seen once, and the ten largest hold under 15%. Material: peripheral blood. These receptors all stem from a woman aged 45-65 years with acute or convalescent COVID-19. CDR3s include the opening cysteine and the closing phenylalanine or tryptophan. The D gene is left open where the match is weak. Only some rows state a clone size, as once, few, many or a class for expanded clones.

-,TRBV6-5,13,TRBD1,TRBJ1-2,CASRTDRGYGYTF,TGTGCCAGCAGGACCGACAGGGGCTATGGCTACACCTTC
-,TRBV6-5,14,-,TRBJ1-2,CASMGTGANYGYTF,TGTGCCAGCATGGGGACGGGGGCTAACTATGGCTACACCTTC
-,TRBV19,13,-,TRBJ1-1,CASSIGVNTEAFF,TGTGCCAGTAGTATTGGAGTGAACACTGAAGCTTTCTTT
few,TRBV5-4,14,TRBD1,TRBJ1-1,CASSFLDRTTEAFF,TGTGCCAGCAGCTTCCTGGACAGGACCACTGAAGCTTTCTTT
-,TRBV23-1,17,TRBD1,TRBJ2-7,CASSHSEGGASPYEQYF,TGCGCCAGCAGTCATTCAGAAGGGGGCGCAAGCCCCTACGAGCAGTACTTC
-,TRBV7-2,16,-,TRBJ2-1,CASSLSRGGSYNEQFF,TGTGCCAGCAGCTTAAGCAGGGGTGGCTCCTACAATGAGCAGTTCTTC
few,TRBV4-2,14,TRBD1,TRBJ2-7,CASSRGQTSYEQYF,TGTGCCAGCAGCCGGGGACAGACCTCCTACGAGCAGTACTTC
-,TRBV28,15,TRBD1,TRBJ1-2,CASRPSGTARYGYTF,TGTGCCAGCAGACCTTCCGGGACAGCTCGCTATGGCTACACCTTC
once,TRBV28,14,TRBD1,TRBJ1-5,CASSNRGGNQPQHF,TGTGCCAGCAGTAACAGGGGAGGCAATCAGCCCCAGCATTTT
-,TRBV19,11,-,TRBJ1-5,CASSMARTQHF,TGTGCCAGTAGTATGGCACGAACCCAGCATTTT
few,TRBV28,15,TRBD2,TRBJ2-1,CASREGTSGNNEQFF,TGTGCCAGCAGGGAAGGGACTAGCGGGAACAATGAGCAGTTCTTC
-,TRBV6-6,14,TRBD1,TRBJ2-7,CASHDRGSSYEQYF,TGTGCCAGCCACGACAGGGGGAGCTCCTACGAGCAGTACTTC
-,TRBV5-1,15,-,TRBJ1-3,CASSLGSGAGNTIYF,TGCGCCAGCAGCTTGGGGTCAGGGGCTGGAAACACCATATATTTT
-,TRBV7-8,15,-,TRBJ1-1,CASSSWTAINTEAFF,TGTGCCAGCAGCTCGTGGACAGCGATAAACACTGAAGCTTTCTTT
-,TRBV7-6,14,-,TRBJ1-1,CASSLSQGIAEAFF,TGTGCCAGCAGCTTATCCCAGGGGATTGCTGAAGCTTTCTTT
-,TRBV15,14,-,TRBJ1-5,CATSRDQGNQPQHF,TGTGCCACCAGCAGAGATCAGGGAAATCAGCCCCAGCATTTT
-,TRBV28,11,-,TRBJ2-7,CASRDTYEQYF,TGTGCCAGCCGGGACACCTACGAGCAGTACTTC
-,TRBV5-5,14,-,TRBJ1-2,CASSLLSTNYGYTF,TGTGCCAGCAGCTTGCTCAGTACTAACTATGGCTACACCTTC
-,TRBV30,18,-,TRBJ2-1,CAWSVRAGGGTVYNEQFF,TGTGCCTGGAGTGTACGGGCAGGTGGCGGGACTGTATACAATGAGCAGTTCTTC
-,TRBV18,13,-,TRBJ1-2,CASSPQGPGGYTF,TGTGCCAGCTCACCCCAGGGGCCGGGCGGCTACACCTTC
-,TRBV27,15,-,TRBJ2-3,CASGPWESSTDTQYF,TGTGCCAGCGGGCCCTGGGAGTCAAGCACAGATACGCAGTATTTT
few,TRBV2,13,-,TRBJ2-4,CASSEGRASIQYF,TGTGCCAGCAGTGAAGGCAGGGCGAGCATTCAGTACTTC
-,TRBV5-1,14,TRBD2,TRBJ2-5,CASSWEGGGETQYF,TGCGCCAGCAGCTGGGAGGGTGGAGGGGAGACCCAGTACTTC
-,TRBV21-1,20,-,TRBJ2-2,CASSKALLRSGVPRDGELFF,TGTGCCAGCAGCAAAGCGCTTTTGCGTTCGGGGGTCCCCCGCGACGGGGAGCTGTTTTTT
-,TRBV3-1/TRBV3-2,16,-,TRBJ2-4,CASSQRTGIQGYIQYF,TGTGCCAGCAGCCAACGGACGGGTATACAGGGATACATTCAGTACTTC
-,TRBV7-6,16,-,TRBJ1-3,CASSLGRYSSGNTIYF,TGTGCCAGCAGCTTAGGTCGTTACAGCTCTGGAAACACCATATATTTT
-,TRBV7-2,15,TRBD2,TRBJ2-3,CASSLLAGGTDTQYF,TGTGCCAGCAGCTTGTTAGCGGGAGGGACAGATACGCAGTATTTT
-,TRBV7-9,14,-,TRBJ2-7,CASSSEGASYEQYF,TGTGCCAGCAGCTCCGAAGGGGCCTCCTACGAGCAGTACTTC
-,TRBV7-9,14,TRBD1,TRBJ1-1,CASSPLSGGTEAFF,TGTGCCAGCAGCCCGCTCTCAGGGGGCACTGAAGCTTTCTTT
-,TRBV15,14,-,TRBJ2-1,CATSRDRDPRSQFF,TGTGCCACCAGCAGAGATCGAGACCCCAGGTCTCAGTTCTTC
-,TRBV28,16,TRBD1,TRBJ2-7,CASSRNRGLYSYEQYF,TGTGCCAGCAGTCGAAACAGGGGGCTTTATTCCTACGAGCAGTACTTC
-,TRBV28,10,TRBD2,TRBJ2-7,CASSSRQREF,TGTGCCAGCAGTTCGAGACAGCGGGAATTC
-,TRBV2,14,-,TRBJ1-5,CASTLIQYNQPQHF,TGTGCCAGCACCTTGATCCAGTACAATCAGCCCCAGCATTTT
-,TRBV28,15,-,TRBJ1-5,CASSLQQVGNQPQHF,TGTGCCAGCAGTTTGCAACAGGTGGGCAATCAGCCCCAGCATTTT
-,TRBV28,12,-,TRBJ1-5,CASTSSNQPQHF,TGTGCCAGCACCTCCAGCAATCAGCCCCAGCATTTT
-,TRBV28,15,TRBD1,TRBJ2-6,CASSQGAVGANVLTF,TGTGCCAGCAGTCAGGGGGCCGTTGGGGCCAACGTCCTGACTTTC